A selection of T cell receptor beta chains follows, all from one sample in a study of early T cells in non-severe SARS-CoV-2 infection. TCRdb processed the 5' RACE reads anew with MiXCR; each CDR3 protein has one entry. The table lists over 35,000 distinct CDR3 sequences, about 6% of them singletons. Sequenced here: whole blood, sampled at baseline. These receptor sequences come from an adult who was a healthcare worker with PCR-confirmed SARS-CoV-2 infection or an uninfected control (not recorded which). Both conserved end residues are part of each CDR3. Each record gives: V gene, D gene, CDR3 length, J gene, clone size, CDR3 DNA, CDR3 protein. The D gene is left open where the match is weak. Some rows mark clone size as missing; the rest say once, few, many or name a class of expanded clone.

TRBV6-5	TRBD1	16	TRBJ1-6	-	TGTGCCAGCAGCAGGACAGGGAGTGTGGGGAGTTCACCCCTCCACTTT	CASSRTGSVGSSPLHF
TRBV2	TRBD1	15	TRBJ1-1	-	TGTGCCAGCAGTGAAAAAACGGGACAGGACGCTGAAGCTTTCTTT	CASSEKTGQDAEAFF
TRBV6-4	-	14	TRBJ2-3	few	TGTGCCAGCAGTGAGGGCTCTAGCACAGATACGCAGTATTTT	CASSEGSSTDTQYF
TRBV13	TRBD2	18	TRBJ2-3	-	TGTGCCAGCAGCTTATGGAGCGGGACTACGAGTAGCACAGATACGCAGTATTTT	CASSLWSGTTSSTDTQYF
TRBV6-5	-	13	TRBJ2-5	many	TGTGCCAGCAGTTACTCAGGCGGAGAGACCCAGTACTTC	CASSYSGGETQYF
TRBV5-1	-	15	TRBJ2-5	many	TGCGCCAGCAGCGCCCTGCCGGGCTCGTCCCAGGCCCAGTACTTC	CASSALPGSSQAQYF
TRBV11-2	-	17	TRBJ2-5	few	TGTGCCAGCAGCTTAAATCCTACAGGTTCCTCGGGGGAGACCCAGTACTTC	CASSLNPTGSSGETQYF
TRBV19	-	15	TRBJ2-6	-	TGTGCCAGTACCCCGCAAGGCTCTGGGGCCAACGTCCTGACTTTC	CASTPQGSGANVLTF
TRBV20-1	-	15	TRBJ2-1	many	TGCAGTGCTAGAGTTAGCTATTTCTCCTACAATGAGCAGTTCTTC	CSARVSYFSYNEQFF
TRBV10-3	TRBD1	14	TRBJ1-1	-	TGTGCCATCAGTGTGCAGGGGGCGAACACTGAAGCTTTCTTT	CAISVQGANTEAFF
TRBV12-3/TRBV12-4	-	15	TRBJ2-2	few	TGTGCCAGCAGTCCCCTAGCTGGAGCCCCCGGGGAGCTGTTTTTT	CASSPLAGAPGELFF
TRBV28	-	15	TRBJ1-5	many	TGTGCCAGCAGTTCCCTCGAGGGAGGCAATCAGCCCCAGCATTTT	CASSSLEGGNQPQHF
TRBV4-2	-	16	TRBJ2-3	-	TGTGCCAGCAGCCGCCTTGAGACGGGAGTTACAGATACGCAGTATTTT	CASSRLETGVTDTQYF
TRBV27	-	12	TRBJ2-7	many	TGTGCCAGCAGTCCGGACGCTTACGGGCAGTACTTC	CASSPDAYGQYF
TRBV11-2	-	15	TRBJ2-7	-	TGTGCCAGCAGCTTAGATACGGGAAGCTCCTACGAGCAGTACTTC	CASSLDTGSSYEQYF
TRBV4-3	-	15	TRBJ2-1	few	TGCGCCAGCAGCCTGACGAGGGGTAGTGTATATGAGCAGTTCTTC	CASSLTRGSVYEQFF
TRBV7-9	-	15	TRBJ1-1	few	TGTGCCAGCAGCCCCCGCCAGGGAGCAAACACTGAAGCTTTCTTT	CASSPRQGANTEAFF
TRBV6-2/TRBV6-3	-	14	TRBJ1-1	-	TGTGCCAGCAGAGAAGAGGGGGGGAACACTGAAGCTTTCTTT	CASREEGGNTEAFF
TRBV5-1	-	13	TRBJ1-5	many	TGCGCCAGCAGCCCCGACCCGGTTCAGCCCCAGCATTTT	CASSPDPVQPQHF
TRBV6-2/TRBV6-3	TRBD1	15	TRBJ1-5	many	TGTGCCAGCAGTTACGGACAGGGTGTCAATCAGCCCCAGCATTTT	CASSYGQGVNQPQHF
TRBV11-2	-	13	TRBJ1-1	many	TGTGCCAGCAGCTTAGGACTAGGAGGTGAAGCTTTCTTT	CASSLGLGGEAFF
TRBV12-3/TRBV12-4	TRBD1	15	TRBJ1-2	few	TGTGCCAGCAGTTTAGCGGGACAGGGGGCCTCTGGCTACACCTTC	CASSLAGQGASGYTF
TRBV30	TRBD1	15	TRBJ2-7	few	TGTGCCTGGTCTGGCGGGGACAGGGGATCCTACGAGCAGTACTTC	CAWSGGDRGSYEQYF
TRBV11-2	TRBD2	15	TRBJ2-1	many	TGTGCCAGCAGCCCCCCTTCGGGAGGGTCGGATGAGCAGTTCTTC	CASSPPSGGSDEQFF
TRBV7-9	TRBD1	15	TRBJ2-3	few	TGTGCCAGCAGCTTAGAGCAGGGGGCGGAAGATACGCAGTATTTT	CASSLEQGAEDTQYF
TRBV20-1	-	10	TRBJ2-7	-	TGCAGTGCTAGAATGAACCCCCAGTACTTC	CSARMNPQYF
TRBV12-3/TRBV12-4	-	15	TRBJ2-1	-	TGTGCCAGCAGTTTATCTAGTAGCTCCTACAATGAGCAGTTCTTC	CASSLSSSSYNEQFF
TRBV7-9	-	13	TRBJ1-1	many	TGTGCCAGCAGCCTAGACACGAACACTGAAGCTTTCTTT	CASSLDTNTEAFF
TRBV20-1	-	11	TRBJ1-1	few	TGCAGTGCTAGTGGGTACACTGAAGCTTTCTTT	CSASGYTEAFF
TRBV20-1	-	15	TRBJ2-1	many	TGCAGTGCTAGAGATCTGGGACCTGGGTACAATGAGCAGTTCTTC	CSARDLGPGYNEQFF
TRBV7-3	TRBD2	16	TRBJ2-2	many	TGTGCCAGCAGCTTGTGGACTAGCGGGAACACCGGGGAGCTGTTTTTT	CASSLWTSGNTGELFF
TRBV20-1	-	17	TRBJ1-5	many	TGCAGTGCTAGTAGGGGCGGCCGGACCCAGGACGGTCAGCCCCAGCATTTT	CSASRGGRTQDGQPQHF
TRBV5-1	-	13	TRBJ1-4	-	TGCGCCAGCAGCCCGGATGGGGGTGAAAAACTGTTTTTT	CASSPDGGEKLFF
TRBV2	-	12	TRBJ2-7	-	TGTGCCAGCAGCACGGACTCCTACGAGCAGTACTTC	CASSTDSYEQYF
TRBV3-1	-	15	TRBJ2-3	many	TGTGCCAGCAGCCAAGGCGGCAGAAACACAGATACGCAGTATTTT	CASSQGGRNTDTQYF
TRBV2	-	13	TRBJ1-1	-	TGTGCCAGCAGTGTCGGCCGCGGCACTGAAGCTTTCTTT	CASSVGRGTEAFF
TRBV30	-	12	TRBJ2-1	few	TGTGCCTGGAGTCCCAGTGACAATGAGCAGTTCTTC	CAWSPSDNEQFF
TRBV29-1	-	12	TRBJ2-7	-	TGCAGCGTATCGCCCGGGGCCTACGAGCAGTACTTC	CSVSPGAYEQYF
TRBV5-4	-	13	TRBJ2-7	few	TGTGCCAGCAGCCGTGCAGGGAACTACGAGCAGTACTTC	CASSRAGNYEQYF
TRBV11-2	-	15	TRBJ2-2	-	TGTGCCAGCAGCTTAGAGAGGAGTTACACCGGGGAGCTGTTTTTT	CASSLERSYTGELFF
TRBV6-1	-	16	TRBJ1-1	few	TGTGCCAGCAGCAGAGGGCAGGGATATGGGAACACTGAAGCTTTCTTT	CASSRGQGYGNTEAFF